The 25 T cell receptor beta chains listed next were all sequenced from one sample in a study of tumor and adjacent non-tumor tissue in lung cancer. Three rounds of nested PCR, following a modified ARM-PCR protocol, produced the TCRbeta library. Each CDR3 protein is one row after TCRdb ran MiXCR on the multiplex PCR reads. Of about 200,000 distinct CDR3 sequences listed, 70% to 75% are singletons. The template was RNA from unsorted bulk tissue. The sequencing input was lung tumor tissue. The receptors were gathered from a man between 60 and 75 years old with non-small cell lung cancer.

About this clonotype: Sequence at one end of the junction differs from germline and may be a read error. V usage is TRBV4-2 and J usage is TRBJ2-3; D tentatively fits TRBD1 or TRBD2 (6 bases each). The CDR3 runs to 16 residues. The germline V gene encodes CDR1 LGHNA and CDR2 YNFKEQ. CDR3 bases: TGTGCCAACAGCGAGCTGGGGGGCCTTGGTAAAGATACGCAGTATTTT. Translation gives CANSELGGLGKDTQYF.

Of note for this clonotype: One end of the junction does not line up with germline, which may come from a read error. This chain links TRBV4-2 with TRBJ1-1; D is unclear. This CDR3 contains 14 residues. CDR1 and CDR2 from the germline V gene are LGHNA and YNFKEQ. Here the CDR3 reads CVSSQDIDGRRAFF. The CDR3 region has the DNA TGTGTCAGCAGCCAAGATATCGACGGTCGGAGGGCTTTCTTT.

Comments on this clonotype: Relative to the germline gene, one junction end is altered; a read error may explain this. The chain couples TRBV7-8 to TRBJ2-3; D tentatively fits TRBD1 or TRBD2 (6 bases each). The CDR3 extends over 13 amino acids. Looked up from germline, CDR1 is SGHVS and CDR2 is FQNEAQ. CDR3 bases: TGTGCCAGCAGCTCTCAGGGGCGGGATACGCACTATTTT. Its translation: CASSSQGRDTHYF.

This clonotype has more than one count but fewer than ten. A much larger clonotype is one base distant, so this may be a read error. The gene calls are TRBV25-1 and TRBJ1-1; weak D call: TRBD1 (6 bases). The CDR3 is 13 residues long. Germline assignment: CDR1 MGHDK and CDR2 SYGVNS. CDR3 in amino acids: CASSERGGTEALF. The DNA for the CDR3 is TGTGCCAGCAGTGAAAGGGGGGGCACTGAAGCTCTCTTT.

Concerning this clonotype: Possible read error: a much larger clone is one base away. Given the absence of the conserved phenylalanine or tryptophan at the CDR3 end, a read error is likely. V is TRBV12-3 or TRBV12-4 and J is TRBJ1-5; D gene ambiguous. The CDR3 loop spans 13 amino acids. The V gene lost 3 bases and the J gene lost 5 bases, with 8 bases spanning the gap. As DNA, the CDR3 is TGTGCCAGCAGTTTCTCTAAGGATCAGCCCCAGCATTGT. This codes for CASSFSKDQPQHC.

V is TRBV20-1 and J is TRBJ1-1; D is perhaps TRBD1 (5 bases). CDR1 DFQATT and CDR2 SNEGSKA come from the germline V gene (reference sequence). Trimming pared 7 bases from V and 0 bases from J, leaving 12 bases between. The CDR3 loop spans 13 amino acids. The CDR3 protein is CSGQGTVNTEAFF. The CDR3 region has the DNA TGCAGTGGGCAGGGAACGGTGAACACTGAAGCTTTCTTT.

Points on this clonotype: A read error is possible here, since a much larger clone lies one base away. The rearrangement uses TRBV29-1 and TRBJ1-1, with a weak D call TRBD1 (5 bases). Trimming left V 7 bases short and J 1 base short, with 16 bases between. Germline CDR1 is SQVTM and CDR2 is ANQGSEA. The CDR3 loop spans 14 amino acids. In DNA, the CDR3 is TGCAGCGCCGTGGGGGACGTTTGGAACACTGAAGCTTTCTTT. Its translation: CSAVGDVWNTEAFF.

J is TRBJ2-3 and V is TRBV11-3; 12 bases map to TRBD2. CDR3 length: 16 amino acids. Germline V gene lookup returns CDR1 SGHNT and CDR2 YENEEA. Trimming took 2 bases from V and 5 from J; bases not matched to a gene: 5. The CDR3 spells CASSLLAGGHIDTQYF. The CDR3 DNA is TGTGCCAGCAGCTTACTAGCGGGAGGGCACATAGATACGCAGTATTTT.

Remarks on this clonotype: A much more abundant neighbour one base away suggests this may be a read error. This chain's CDR3 is CASSLAGPNTEVFF. The DNA for the CDR3 is TGTGCCAGCAGCTTAGCTGGGCCAAACACTGAAGTTTTCTTT. This chain uses TRBV11-3 with TRBJ1-1; no reliable D call. This CDR3 contains 14 residues. The V gene's germline CDR1 is SGHNT and CDR2 YENEEA.

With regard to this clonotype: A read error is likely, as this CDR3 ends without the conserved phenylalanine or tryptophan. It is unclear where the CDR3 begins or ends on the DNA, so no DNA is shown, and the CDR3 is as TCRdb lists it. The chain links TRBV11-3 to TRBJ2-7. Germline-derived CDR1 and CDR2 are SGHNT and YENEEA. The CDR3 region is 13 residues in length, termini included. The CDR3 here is CANNYGQTYEHYC.

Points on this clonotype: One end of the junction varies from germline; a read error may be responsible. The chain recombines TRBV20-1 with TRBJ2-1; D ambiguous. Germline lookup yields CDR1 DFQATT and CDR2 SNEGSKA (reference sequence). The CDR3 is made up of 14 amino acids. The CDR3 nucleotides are TGCAGTGCCCCTACGGGTGGAGCCTACAATGAGCAGTTATTC. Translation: CSAPTGGAYNEQLF.

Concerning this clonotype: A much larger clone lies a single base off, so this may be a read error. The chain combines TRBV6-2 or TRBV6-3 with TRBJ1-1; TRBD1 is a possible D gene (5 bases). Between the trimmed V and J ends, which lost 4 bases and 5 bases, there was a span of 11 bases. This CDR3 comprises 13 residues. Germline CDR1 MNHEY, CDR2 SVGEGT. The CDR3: CASSSDRETEAFF. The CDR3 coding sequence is TGTGCCAGCAGTTCCGACAGAGAGACTGAAGCTTTCTTT.

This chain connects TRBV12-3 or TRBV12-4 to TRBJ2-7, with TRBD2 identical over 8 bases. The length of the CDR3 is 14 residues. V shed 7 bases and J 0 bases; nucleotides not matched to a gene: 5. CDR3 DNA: TGTGCCAGCACTATAGCGGGGCCCTCCTACGAGCAGTACTTC. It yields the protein CASTIAGPSYEQYF.

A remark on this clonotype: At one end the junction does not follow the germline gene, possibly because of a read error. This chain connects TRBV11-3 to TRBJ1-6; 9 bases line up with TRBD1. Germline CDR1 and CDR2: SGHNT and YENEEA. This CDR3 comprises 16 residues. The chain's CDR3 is CASSSGGTGLNSPLHF. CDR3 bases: TGTGCCAGCAGCTCCGGCGGGACAGGGTTAAATTCACCTCTCCACTTT.

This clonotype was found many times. The DNA of the CDR3 is TGTGCCAGCAGGCACCCTACTAGCGGGAGAGGAAATGAGCAGTTCTTC. Its protein product is CASRHPTSGRGNEQFF. The rearrangement joins TRBV6-5 to TRBJ2-1; 11 bases fit TRBD2. Germline loops: CDR1 MNHEY, CDR2 SVGAGI. Trimming cost V 6 bases and J 7 bases; bases outside gene matches: 11. The CDR3 is 16 amino acids.

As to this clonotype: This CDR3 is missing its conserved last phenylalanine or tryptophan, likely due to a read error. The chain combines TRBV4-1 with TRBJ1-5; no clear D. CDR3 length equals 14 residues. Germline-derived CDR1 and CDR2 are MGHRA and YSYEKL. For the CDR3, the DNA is TGCGCAAGCAGCCAAGATGTCGGGTGGAGGCCCCAGCATTCT. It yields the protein CASSQDVGWRPQHS.

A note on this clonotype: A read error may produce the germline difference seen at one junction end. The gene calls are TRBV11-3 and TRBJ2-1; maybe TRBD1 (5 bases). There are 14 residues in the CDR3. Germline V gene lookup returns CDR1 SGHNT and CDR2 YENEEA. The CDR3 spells CTSSFSRAGNEQFF. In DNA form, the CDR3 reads TGTACCAGCAGCTTCAGCAGGGCTGGGAACGAGCAGTTCTTC. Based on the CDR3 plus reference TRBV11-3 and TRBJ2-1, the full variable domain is EAGVVQSPRYKIIEKKQPVAFWCNPISGHNTLYWYLQNLGQGPELLIRYENEEAVDDSQLPKDRFSAERLKGVDSTLKIQPAELGDSAVYLCTSSFSRAGNEQFFGPGTRLTVL.

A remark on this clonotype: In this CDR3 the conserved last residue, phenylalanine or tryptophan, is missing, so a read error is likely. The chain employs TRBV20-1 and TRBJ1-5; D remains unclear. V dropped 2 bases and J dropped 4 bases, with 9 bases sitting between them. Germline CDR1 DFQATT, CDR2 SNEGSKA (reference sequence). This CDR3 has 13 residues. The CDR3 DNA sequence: TGCAGTGCTAGAATGGATGCGAATCAGCCCCAGCATTTG. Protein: CSARMDANQPQHL.

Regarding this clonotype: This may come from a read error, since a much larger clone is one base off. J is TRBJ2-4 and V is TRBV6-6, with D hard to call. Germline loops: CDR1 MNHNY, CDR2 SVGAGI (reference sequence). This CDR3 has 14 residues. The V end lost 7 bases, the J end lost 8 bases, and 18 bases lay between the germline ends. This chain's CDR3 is CASTTDLEGYIQYF. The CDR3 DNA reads TGTGCCAGCACTACCGATCTTGAAGGTTACATTCAGTACTTC.

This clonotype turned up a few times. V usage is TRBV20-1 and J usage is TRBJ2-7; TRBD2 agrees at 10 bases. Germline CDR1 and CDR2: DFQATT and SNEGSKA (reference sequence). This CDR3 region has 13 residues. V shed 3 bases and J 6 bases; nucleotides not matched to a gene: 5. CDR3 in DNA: TGCAGTGCTAGGAGCCTAGCGGGAGCCGAGCAGTACTTC. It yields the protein CSARSLAGAEQYF.

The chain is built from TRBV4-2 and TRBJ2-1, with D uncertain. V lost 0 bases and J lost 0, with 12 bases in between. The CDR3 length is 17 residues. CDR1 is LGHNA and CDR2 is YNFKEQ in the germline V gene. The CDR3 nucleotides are TGTGCCAGCAGCCAAGAGTCGTACGACATCTCCTACAATGAGCAGTTCTTC. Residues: CASSQESYDISYNEQFF.

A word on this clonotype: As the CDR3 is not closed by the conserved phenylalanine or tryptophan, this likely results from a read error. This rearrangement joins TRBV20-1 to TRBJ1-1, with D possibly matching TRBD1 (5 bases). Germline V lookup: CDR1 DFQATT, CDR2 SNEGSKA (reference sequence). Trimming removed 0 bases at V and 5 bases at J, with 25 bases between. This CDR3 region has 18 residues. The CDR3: CSARDISSRHGRGTEAFS. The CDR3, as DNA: TGCAGTGCTAGAGATATTAGTTCTAGGCATGGTCGGGGGACTGAAGCTTTCTCT.

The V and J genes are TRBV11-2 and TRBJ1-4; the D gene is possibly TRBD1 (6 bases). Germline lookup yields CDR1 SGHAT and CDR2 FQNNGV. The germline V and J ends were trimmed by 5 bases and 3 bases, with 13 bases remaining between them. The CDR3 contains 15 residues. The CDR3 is CASSLRGLSNEKLFF. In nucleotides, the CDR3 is TGTGCCAGCAGCCTTCGGGGGCTATCTAATGAAAAACTGTTTTTT.

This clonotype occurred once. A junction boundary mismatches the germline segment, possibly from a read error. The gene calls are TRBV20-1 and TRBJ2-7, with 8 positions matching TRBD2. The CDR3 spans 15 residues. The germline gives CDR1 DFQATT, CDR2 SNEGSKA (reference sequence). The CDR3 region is CSATSAGLGRYERYF. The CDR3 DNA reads TGCAGTGCTACAAGTGCGGGACTAGGGCGTTACGAGCGGTACTTC.

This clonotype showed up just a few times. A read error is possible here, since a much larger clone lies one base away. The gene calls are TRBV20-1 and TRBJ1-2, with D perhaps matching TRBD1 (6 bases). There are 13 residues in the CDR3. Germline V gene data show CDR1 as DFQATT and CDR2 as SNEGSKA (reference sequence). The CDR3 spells CNARDIGGYGYTF. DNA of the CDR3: TGCAATGCTAGAGATATAGGGGGCTATGGCTACACCTTC.